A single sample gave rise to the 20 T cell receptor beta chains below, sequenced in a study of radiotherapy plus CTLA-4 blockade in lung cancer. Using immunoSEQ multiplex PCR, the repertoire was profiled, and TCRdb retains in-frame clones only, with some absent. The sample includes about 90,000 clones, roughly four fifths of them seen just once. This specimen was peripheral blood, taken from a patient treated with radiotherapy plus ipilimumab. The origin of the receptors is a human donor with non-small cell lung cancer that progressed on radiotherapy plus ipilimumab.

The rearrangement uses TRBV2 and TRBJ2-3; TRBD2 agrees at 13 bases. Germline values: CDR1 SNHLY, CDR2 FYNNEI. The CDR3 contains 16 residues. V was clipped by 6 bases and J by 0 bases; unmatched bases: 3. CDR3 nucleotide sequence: TGTGCCAGCAGCAAACTAGCGGGGGGGAGCACAGATACGCAGTATTTT. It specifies CASSKLAGGSTDTQYF.

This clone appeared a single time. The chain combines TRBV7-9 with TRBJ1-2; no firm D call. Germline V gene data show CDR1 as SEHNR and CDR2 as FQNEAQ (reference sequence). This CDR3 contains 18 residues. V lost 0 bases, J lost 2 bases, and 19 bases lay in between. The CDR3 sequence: CASSLAVRRIETNYGYTF. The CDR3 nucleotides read TGTGCCAGCAGCTTAGCGGTCCGGAGGATAGAAACCAACTATGGCTACACCTTC.

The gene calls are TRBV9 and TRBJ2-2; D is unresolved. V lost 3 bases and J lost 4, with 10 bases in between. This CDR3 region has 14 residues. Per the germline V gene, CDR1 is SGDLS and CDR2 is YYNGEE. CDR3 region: CASSARPGTGELFF. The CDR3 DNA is TGTGCCAGCAGCGCCAGACCGGGCACCGGGGAGCTGTTTTTT.

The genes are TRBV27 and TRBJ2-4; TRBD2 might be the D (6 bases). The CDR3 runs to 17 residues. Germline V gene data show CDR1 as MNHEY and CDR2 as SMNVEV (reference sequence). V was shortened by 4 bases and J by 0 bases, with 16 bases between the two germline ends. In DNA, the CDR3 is TGTGCCAGCAGTTCCCGGGGGATGCAGCTAGCCAAAAACATTCAGTACTTC. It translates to CASSSRGMQLAKNIQYF.

The CDR3 here is CASSLGPGIGINQPQHF. The CDR3 bases are TGTGCCAGCAGCTTAGGCCCGGGGATAGGCATTAATCAGCCCCAGCATTTT. This sequence joins TRBV7-6 and TRBJ1-5; D gene unclear. The V gene lost 1 base and the J gene lost 4 bases, with 17 bases spanning the gap. The CDR3 covers 17 residues. Germline assignment: CDR1 SGHVS and CDR2 FNYEAQ. The full variable domain, completed using reference TRBV7-6 and TRBJ1-5, is GAGVSQSPRYKVTKRGQDVALRCDPISGHVSLYWYRQALGQGPEFLTYFNYEAQQDKSGLPNDRFSAERPEGSISTLTIQRTEQRDSAMYRCASSLGPGIGINQPQHFGDGTRLSIL.

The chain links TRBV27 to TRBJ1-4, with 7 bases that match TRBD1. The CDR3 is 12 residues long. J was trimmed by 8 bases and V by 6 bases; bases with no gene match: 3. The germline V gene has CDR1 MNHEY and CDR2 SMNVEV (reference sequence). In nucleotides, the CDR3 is TGTGCCAGCAGAGGGGGCCTGGAAAAACTGTTTTTT. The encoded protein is CASRGGLEKLFF.

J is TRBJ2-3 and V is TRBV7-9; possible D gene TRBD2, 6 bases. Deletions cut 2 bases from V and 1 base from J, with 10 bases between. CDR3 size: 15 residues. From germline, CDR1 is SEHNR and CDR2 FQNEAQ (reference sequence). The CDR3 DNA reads TGTGCCAGCAGCTTACGGGGCGGGGGCACAGATACGCAGTATTTT. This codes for CASSLRGGGTDTQYF.

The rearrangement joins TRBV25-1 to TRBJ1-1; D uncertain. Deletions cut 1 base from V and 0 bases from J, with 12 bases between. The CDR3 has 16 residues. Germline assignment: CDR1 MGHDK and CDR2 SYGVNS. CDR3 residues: CASSESITGLNTEAFF. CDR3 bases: TGTGCCAGCAGTGAATCTATTACGGGCCTGAACACTGAAGCTTTCTTT.

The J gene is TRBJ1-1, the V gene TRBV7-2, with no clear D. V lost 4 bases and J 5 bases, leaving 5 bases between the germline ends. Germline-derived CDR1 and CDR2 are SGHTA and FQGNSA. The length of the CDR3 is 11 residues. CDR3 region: CASSSWTEAFF. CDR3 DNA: TGTGCCAGCAGCTCGTGGACTGAAGCTTTCTTT.

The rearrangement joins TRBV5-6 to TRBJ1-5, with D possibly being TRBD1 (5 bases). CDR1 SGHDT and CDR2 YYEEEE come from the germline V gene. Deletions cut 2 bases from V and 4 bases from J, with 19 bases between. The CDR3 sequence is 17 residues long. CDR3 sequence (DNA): TGTGCCAGCAGCTTTTACAGGAATAACGTAAAAAATCAGCCCCAGCATTTT. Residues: CASSFYRNNVKNQPQHF. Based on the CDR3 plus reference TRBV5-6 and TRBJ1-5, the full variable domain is DAGVTQSPTHLIKTRGQQVTLRCSPKSGHDTVSWYQQALGQGPQFIFQYYEEEERQRGNFPDRFSGHQFPNYSSELNVNALLLGDSALYLCASSFYRNNVKNQPQHFGDGTRLSIL.

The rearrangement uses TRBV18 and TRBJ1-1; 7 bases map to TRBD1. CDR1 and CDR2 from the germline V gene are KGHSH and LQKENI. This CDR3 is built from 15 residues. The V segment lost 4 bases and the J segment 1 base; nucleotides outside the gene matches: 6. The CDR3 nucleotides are TGTGCCAGCTCACTCACGACAGGGACGAACACTGAAGCTTTCTTT. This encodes CASSLTTGTNTEAFF.

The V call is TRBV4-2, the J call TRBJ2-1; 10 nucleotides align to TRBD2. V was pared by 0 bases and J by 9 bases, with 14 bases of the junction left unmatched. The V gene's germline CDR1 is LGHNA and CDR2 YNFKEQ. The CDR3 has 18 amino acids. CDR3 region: CASSQDSSGGSTLSEQFF. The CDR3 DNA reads TGTGCCAGCAGCCAAGATTCTAGCGGGGGTTCCACGCTCAGTGAGCAGTTCTTC.

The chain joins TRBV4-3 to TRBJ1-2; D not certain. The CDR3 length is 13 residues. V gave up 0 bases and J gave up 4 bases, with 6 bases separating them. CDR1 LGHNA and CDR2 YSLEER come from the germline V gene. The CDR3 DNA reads TGCGCCAGCAGCCAAGATTACAGCTATGGCTACACCTTC. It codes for CASSQDYSYGYTF.

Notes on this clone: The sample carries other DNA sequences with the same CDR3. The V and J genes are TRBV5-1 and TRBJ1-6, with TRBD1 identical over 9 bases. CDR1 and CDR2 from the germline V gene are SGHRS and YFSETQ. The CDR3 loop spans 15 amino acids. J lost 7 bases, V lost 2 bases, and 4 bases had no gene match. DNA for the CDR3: TGCGCCAGCAGCTTAGCGGGGACAGGGAATTCACCCCTCCACTTT. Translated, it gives CASSLAGTGNSPLHF. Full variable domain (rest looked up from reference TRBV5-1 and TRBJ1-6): KAGVTQTPRYLIKTRGQQVTLSCSPISGHRSVSWYQQTPGQGLQFLFEYFSETQRNKGNFPGRFSGRQFSNSRSEMNVSTLELGDSALYLCASSLAGTGNSPLHFGNGTRLTVT.

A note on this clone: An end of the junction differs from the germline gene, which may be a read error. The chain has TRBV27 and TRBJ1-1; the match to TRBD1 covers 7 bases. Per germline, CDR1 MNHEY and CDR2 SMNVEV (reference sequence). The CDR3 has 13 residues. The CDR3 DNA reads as TGTACCAGCAGCGGGGACAGCTTCACTGAAGCTTTCTTT. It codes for CTSSGDSFTEAFF.

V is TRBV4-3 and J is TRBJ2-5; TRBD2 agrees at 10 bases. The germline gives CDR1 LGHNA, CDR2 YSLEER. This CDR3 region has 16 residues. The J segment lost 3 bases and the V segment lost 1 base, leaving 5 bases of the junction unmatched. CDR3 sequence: CASSQGGGLAEETQYF. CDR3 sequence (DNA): TGCGCCAGCAGCCAAGGGGGAGGACTAGCGGAAGAGACCCAGTACTTC.

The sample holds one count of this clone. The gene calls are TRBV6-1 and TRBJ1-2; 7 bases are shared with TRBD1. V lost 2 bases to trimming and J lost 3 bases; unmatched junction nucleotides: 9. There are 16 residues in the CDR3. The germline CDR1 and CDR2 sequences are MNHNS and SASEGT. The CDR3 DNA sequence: TGTGCCAGCAGTGAAACTGGGAAGGGACAGTACTATGGCTACACCTTC. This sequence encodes CASSETGKGQYYGYTF.

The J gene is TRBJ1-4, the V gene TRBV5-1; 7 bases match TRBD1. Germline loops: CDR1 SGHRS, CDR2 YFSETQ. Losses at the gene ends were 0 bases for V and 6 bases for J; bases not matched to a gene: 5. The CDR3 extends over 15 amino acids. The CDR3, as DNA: TGCGCCAGCAGCTTGGGGAGGGGGCGCGATGAAAAACTGTTTTTT. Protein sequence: CASSLGRGRDEKLFF. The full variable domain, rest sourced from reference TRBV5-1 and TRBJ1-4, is KAGVTQTPRYLIKTRGQQVTLSCSPISGHRSVSWYQQTPGQGLQFLFEYFSETQRNKGNFPGRFSGRQFSNSRSEMNVSTLELGDSALYLCASSLGRGRDEKLFFGSGTQLSVL.

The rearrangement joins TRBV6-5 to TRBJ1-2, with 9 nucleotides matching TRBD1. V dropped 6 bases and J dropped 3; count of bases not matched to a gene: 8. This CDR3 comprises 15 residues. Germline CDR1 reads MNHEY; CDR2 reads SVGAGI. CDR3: CASRETGGWDYGYTF. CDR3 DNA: TGTGCCAGCAGGGAGACAGGGGGTTGGGACTATGGCTACACCTTC.

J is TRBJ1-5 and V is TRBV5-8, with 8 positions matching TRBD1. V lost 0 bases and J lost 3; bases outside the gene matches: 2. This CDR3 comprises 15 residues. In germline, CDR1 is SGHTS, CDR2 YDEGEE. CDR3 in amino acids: CASSLGQGNNQPQHF. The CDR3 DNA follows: TGTGCCAGCAGCTTGGGACAGGGGAACAATCAGCCCCAGCATTTT.